A single T cell receptor (beta chain) is shown here with its context. Its antigen remains unknown. The data originate from a study of T cell repertoires in cytomegalovirus infection. Study information: Evidence of both CMV infection and a matching HLA type came from public TCR beta signatures.

Study outcomes and limitations: Summed public TCR beta family frequency identified CMV carriers bearing the relevant HLA. CMV-specific TCR beta clonotypes restricted by HLA-C dominated the ex vivo response.

CDR1 is SGHAT, CDR2 FQNNGV, per germline. The germline V and J ends were trimmed by 0 bases and 1 base, with 3 bases remaining between them. The CDR3 sequence is 14 residues long. TCRdb re-analysed the reads in MiXCR, keeping a single row per CDR3 protein. The sample includes roughly 180,000 distinct CDR3 sequences, about a sixth of them seen just once. J is TRBJ2-2 and V is TRBV11-2; D is undetermined. The TCR originated in a human donor in good health (CMV status not recorded). Some clones in this sample may be carry-over from other donors' samples. The material sequenced was CD8+ T cells from PBMCs. CDR3 region: CASSLEGNTGELFF. CDR3 in DNA: TGTGCCAGCAGCTTAGAGGGGAACACCGGGGAGCTGTTTTTT.